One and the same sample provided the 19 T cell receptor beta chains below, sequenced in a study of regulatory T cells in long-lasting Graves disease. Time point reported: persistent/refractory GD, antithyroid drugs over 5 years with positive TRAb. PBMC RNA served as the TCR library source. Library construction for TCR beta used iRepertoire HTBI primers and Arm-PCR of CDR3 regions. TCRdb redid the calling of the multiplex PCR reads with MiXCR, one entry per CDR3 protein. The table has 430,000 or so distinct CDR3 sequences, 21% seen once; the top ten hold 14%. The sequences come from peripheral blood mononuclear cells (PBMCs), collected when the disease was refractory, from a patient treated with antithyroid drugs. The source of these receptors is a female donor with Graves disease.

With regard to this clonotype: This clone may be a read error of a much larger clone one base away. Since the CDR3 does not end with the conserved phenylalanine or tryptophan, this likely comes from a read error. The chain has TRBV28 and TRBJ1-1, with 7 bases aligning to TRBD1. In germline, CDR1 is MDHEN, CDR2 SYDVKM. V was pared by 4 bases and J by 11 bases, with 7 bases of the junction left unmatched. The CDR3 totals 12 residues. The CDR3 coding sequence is TGTGCCAGCAGTTCCCAGGGGGTGGGCGCTTTCTCT. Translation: CASSSQGVGAFS.

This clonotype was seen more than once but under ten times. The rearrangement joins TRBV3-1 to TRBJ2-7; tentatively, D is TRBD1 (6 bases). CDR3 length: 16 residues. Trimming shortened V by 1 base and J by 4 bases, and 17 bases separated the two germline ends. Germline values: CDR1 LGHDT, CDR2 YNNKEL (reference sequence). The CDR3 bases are TGTGCCAGCAGCCAAGGGTACCATAACAGGGCATACGAGCAGTACTTC. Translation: CASSQGYHNRAYEQYF.

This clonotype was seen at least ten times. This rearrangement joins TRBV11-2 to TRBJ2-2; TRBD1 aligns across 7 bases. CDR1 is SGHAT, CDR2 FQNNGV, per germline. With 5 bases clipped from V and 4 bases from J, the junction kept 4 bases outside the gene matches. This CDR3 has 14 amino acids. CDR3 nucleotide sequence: TGTGCCAGCAGCCCGGACAGGATCACCGGGGAGCTGTTTTTT. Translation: CASSPDRITGELFF.

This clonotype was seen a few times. The DNA of the CDR3 is TGTGCCAGCAGCCCCCTCCCTTACAATGAGCAGTTCTTC. Protein product: CASSPLPYNEQFF. This chain uses TRBV27 with TRBJ2-1; D is unresolved. Germline V lookup: CDR1 MNHEY, CDR2 SMNVEV (reference sequence). The CDR3 has 13 amino acids. V lost 6 bases, J lost 4 bases, and 10 bases lay in between.

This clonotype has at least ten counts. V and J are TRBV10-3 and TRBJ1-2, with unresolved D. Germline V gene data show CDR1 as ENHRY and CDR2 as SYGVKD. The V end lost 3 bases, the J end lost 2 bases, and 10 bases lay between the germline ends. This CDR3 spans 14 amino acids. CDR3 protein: CAISDIGRNYGYTF. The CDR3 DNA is TGTGCCATCAGTGATATCGGACGGAACTATGGCTACACCTTC.

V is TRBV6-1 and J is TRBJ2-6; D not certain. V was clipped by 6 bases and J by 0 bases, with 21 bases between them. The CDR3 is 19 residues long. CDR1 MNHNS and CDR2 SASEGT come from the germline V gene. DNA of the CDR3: TGTGCCAGCAGCCCCCCCAGAGAGATTTCACGCTCTGGGGCCAACGTCCTGACTTTC. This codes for CASSPPREISRSGANVLTF.

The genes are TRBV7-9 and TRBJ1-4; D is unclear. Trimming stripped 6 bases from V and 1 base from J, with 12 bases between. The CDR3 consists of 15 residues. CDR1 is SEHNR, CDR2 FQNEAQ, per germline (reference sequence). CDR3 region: CASRFQQLTNEKLFF. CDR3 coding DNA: TGTGCCAGCAGGTTCCAGCAGCTAACTAATGAAAAACTGTTTTTT. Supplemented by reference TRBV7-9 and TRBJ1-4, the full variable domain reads DTGVSQNPRHKITKRGQNVTFRCDPISEHNRLYWYRQTLGQGPEFLTYFQNEAQLEKSRLLSDRFSAERPKGSFSTLEIQRTEQGDSAMYLCASRFQQLTNEKLFFGSGTQLSVL.

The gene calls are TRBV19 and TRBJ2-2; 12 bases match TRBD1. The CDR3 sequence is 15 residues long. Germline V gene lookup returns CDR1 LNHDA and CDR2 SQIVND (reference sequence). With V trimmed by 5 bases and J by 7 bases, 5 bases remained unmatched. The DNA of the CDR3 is TGTGCCAGTAGTCCGGGACAGGGGGCTTTCGGGGAGCTGTTTTTT. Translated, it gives CASSPGQGAFGELFF.

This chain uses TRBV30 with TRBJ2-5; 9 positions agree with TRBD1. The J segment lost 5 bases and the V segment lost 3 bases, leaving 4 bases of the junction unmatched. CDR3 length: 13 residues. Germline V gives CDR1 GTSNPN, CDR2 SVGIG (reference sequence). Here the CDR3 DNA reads TGTGCCTGGAGCGCGACAGGGGGGGAGACCCAGTACTTC. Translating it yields CAWSATGGETQYF.

This CDR3 is CASRARGVDEQYF. In DNA form, the CDR3 reads TGTGCCAGCAGGGCTCGGGGGGTCGACGAGCAGTACTTC. The rearrangement joins TRBV3-1 to TRBJ2-7; 7 bases map to TRBD2. J gave up 5 bases and V 6 bases, and 7 bases lay outside the gene matches. The length of the CDR3 is 13 residues. CDR1 and CDR2 from the germline V gene are LGHDT and YNNKEL (reference sequence).

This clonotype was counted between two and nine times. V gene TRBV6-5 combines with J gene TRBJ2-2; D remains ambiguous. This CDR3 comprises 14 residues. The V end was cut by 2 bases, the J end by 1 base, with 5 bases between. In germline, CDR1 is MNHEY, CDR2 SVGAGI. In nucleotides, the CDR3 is TGTGCCAGCAGTTACGTACGGAACACCGGGGAGCTGTTTTTT. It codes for CASSYVRNTGELFF.

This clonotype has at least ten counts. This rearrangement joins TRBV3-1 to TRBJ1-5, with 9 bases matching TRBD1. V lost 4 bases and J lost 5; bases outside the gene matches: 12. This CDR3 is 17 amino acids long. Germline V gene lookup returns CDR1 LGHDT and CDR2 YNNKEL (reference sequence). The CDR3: CASSPSGPGQGHQPQHF. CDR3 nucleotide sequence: TGTGCCAGCAGCCCGTCAGGGCCGGGACAGGGACATCAGCCCCAGCATTTT.

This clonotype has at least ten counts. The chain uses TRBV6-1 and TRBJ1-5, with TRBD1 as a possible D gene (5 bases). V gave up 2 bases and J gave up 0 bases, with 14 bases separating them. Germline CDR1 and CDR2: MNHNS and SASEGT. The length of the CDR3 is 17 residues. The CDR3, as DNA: TGTGCCAGCAGTGAATTCTTGGGGACCTATAGCAATCAGCCCCAGCATTTT. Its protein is CASSEFLGTYSNQPQHF.

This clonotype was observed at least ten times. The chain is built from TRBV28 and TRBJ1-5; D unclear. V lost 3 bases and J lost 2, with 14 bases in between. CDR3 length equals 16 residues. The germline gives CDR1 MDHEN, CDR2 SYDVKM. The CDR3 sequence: CASSFQDPTGNQPQHF. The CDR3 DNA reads TGTGCCAGCAGTTTTCAGGACCCGACGGGCAATCAGCCCCAGCATTTT.

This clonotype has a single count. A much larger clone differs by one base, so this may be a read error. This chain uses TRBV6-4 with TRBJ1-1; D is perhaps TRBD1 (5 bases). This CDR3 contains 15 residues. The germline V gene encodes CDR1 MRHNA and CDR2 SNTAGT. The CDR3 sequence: CASNDSGRMNTEAFF. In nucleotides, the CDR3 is TGTGCCAGCAATGACTCGGGACGGATGAACACTGAAGCTTTCTTT.

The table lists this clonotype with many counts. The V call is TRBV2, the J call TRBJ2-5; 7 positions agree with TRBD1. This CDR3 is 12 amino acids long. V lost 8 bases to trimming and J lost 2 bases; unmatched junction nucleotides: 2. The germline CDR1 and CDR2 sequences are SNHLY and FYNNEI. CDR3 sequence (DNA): TGTGCCAGCGGGACAGAACAAGAGACCCAGTACTTC. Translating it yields CASGTEQETQYF.

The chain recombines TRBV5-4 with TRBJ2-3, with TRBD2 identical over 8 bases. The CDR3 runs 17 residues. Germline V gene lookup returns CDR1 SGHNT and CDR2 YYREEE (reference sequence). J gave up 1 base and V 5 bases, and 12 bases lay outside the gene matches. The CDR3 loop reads CASSRAGVVPGTDTQYF. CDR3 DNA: TGTGCCAGCAGTCGAGCGGGAGTTGTTCCGGGCACAGATACGCAGTATTTT. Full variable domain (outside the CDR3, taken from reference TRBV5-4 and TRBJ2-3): ETGVTQSPTHLIKTRGQQVTLRCSSQSGHNTVSWYQQALGQGPQFIFQYYREEENGRGNFPPRFSGLQFPNYSSELNVNALELDDSALYLCASSRAGVVPGTDTQYFGPGTRLTVL.

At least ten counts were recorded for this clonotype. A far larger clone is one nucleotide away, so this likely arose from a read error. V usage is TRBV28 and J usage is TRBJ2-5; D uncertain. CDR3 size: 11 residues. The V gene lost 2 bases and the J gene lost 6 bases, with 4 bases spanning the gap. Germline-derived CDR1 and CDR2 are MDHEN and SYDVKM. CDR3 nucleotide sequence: TGTGCCAGCAGTTTAAGGAAGACCCAGTACTTC. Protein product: CASSLRKTQYF.

CDR3 loop: CSARDSSREGYEQYF. Here the CDR3 DNA reads TGCAGTGCTAGAGATTCGTCGCGGGAAGGTTACGAGCAGTACTTC. This rearrangement joins TRBV20-1 to TRBJ2-7; tentative D call: TRBD2 (6 bases). Per the germline V gene, CDR1 is DFQATT and CDR2 is SNEGSKA (reference sequence). This CDR3 region has 15 residues. V lost 0 bases and J lost 4, with 16 bases in between.